The rows below give T cell receptor beta chains drawn from one sample of a study of blood T cell repertoires in COVID-19. TCRdb's table, derived via immunoSEQ multiplex PCR, lists solely in-frame clones and lacks some. The repertoire holds around 40,000 clones, about 90% seen once, with more than 20% in the top ten. Source material: peripheral blood. The receptors were sampled from a man in his fifties with active or convalescent COVID-19. Both conserved end residues are part of each CDR3. The D gene is left open where the match is weak. Clone size is not always given. Where it is, it says once, few, many or a class for expanded clones.

d_call,clone_size,v_call,j_call,cdr3_aa,cdr3_nt
TRBD1,NA,TRBV19,TRBJ2-2,CASIPRTGNPLWAGELFF,TGTGCCAGTATCCCGAGGACAGGGAATCCCCTCTGGGCCGGGGAGCTGTTTTTT
TRBD2,NA,TRBV5-1,TRBJ2-3,CASSLGASGSPNTDTQYF,TGCGCCAGCAGCTTGGGGGCTAGCGGGAGTCCAAACACAGATACGCAGTATTTT
TRBD2,NA,TRBV5-1,TRBJ2-1,CASSPGAAGGPNEQFF,TGCGCCAGCAGCCCGGGGGCAGCGGGGGGGCCAAATGAGCAGTTCTTC
NA,NA,TRBV7-9,TRBJ2-7,CASSSSGEGEQYF,TGTGCCAGCAGCTCCTCGGGTGAGGGCGAGCAGTACTTC
NA,NA,TRBV21-1,TRBJ2-2,CASSKKGRLLNTGELFF,TGTGCCAGCAGCAAGAAAGGGCGACTACTGAACACCGGGGAGCTGTTTTTT
NA,NA,TRBV12-3/TRBV12-4,TRBJ2-3,CASTLEDTQYF,TGTGCCAGCACCCTAGAGGATACGCAGTATTTT
NA,NA,TRBV28,TRBJ1-1,CASSLSGQLNTEAFF,TGTGCCAGCAGTTTATCAGGTCAGCTGAACACTGAAGCTTTCTTT
TRBD1,NA,TRBV10-3,TRBJ1-1,CAISENRGFTEAFF,TGTGCCATCAGTGAGAACAGGGGGTTCACTGAAGCTTTCTTT
NA,NA,TRBV5-6,TRBJ1-2,CASSSQGYGYTF,TGTGCCAGCAGCTCCCAGGGATATGGCTACACCTTC
NA,NA,TRBV7-6,TRBJ2-2,CASSLQQGRTGELFF,TGTGCCAGCAGCTTACAACAGGGTAGGACCGGGGAGCTGTTTTTT
NA,NA,TRBV28,TRBJ1-4,CASSLMQGMANEKLFF,TGTGCCAGCAGTTTAATGCAGGGTATGGCTAATGAAAAACTGTTTTTT
TRBD2,once,TRBV9,TRBJ2-3,CASSVVTSGTTDTQYF,TGTGCCAGCAGCGTAGTGACTAGCGGGACTACAGATACGCAGTATTTT
NA,NA,TRBV3-1/TRBV3-2,TRBJ1-4,CASSQDGREYEKLFF,TGTGCCAGCAGCCAAGACGGCAGGGAATACGAAAAACTGTTTTTT
NA,NA,TRBV3-1/TRBV3-2,TRBJ1-2,CASSQARQATTF,TGTGCCAGCAGCCAAGCACGACAGGCCACCACCTTC
NA,NA,TRBV27,TRBJ1-2,CASRTGTSYGYTF,TGTGCCAGCAGAACCGGGACAAGCTATGGCTACACCTTC
TRBD2,NA,TRBV5-4,TRBJ2-5,CASSLIGTSGWETQYF,TGTGCCAGCAGCTTGATCGGGACTAGCGGGTGGGAGACCCAGTACTTC
TRBD1,NA,TRBV28,TRBJ1-4,CASSPGQGASQLFF,TGTGCCAGCAGTCCCGGACAGGGGGCAAGTCAACTGTTTTTT
TRBD1,NA,TRBV5-6,TRBJ1-3,CASSLGRQGAVNTIYF,TGTGCCAGCAGCTTGGGGCGACAGGGGGCCGTAAACACCATATATTTT